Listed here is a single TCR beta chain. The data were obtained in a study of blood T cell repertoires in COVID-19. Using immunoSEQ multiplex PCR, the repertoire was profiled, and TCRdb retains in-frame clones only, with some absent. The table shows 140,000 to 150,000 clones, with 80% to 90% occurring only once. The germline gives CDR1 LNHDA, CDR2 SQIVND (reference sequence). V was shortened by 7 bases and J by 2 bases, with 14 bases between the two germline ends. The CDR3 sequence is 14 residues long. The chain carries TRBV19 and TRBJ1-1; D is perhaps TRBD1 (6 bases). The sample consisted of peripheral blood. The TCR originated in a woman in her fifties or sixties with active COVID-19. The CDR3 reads CASKGDNFNTEAFF. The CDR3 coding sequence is TGTGCCAGTAAGGGGGACAACTTCAACACTGAAGCTTTCTTT.